Sequencing of this T cell receptor (beta chain) was carried out in a study of blood T cell repertoires in COVID-19. Study background: Researchers got acute and convalescent COVID-19 samples from the United States, Italy and Spain. Sources were T cells, B-cell-depleted T cells, or PBMCs; the material itself was cDNA or gDNA.

The CDR3 contains 17 residues. The ends lost 4 bases at V and 3 bases at J; junction bases unmatched: 12. In germline, CDR1 is SEHNR, CDR2 FQNEAQ (reference sequence). One Seattle source followed patients from active infection through their disease course. Per the authors' pipeline: Counts of nucleated cells, estimated from reference gene primer amplification, were obtained. Assay: immunoSEQ multiplex PCR; the TCRdb copy retains only in-frame clones and omits some. That table supplies the V and J calls and clone size; D and trimming were determined from the DNA. The profile shows under 200,000 clones, about four fifths of them singletons.

The receptor comes from a middle-aged woman with COVID-19, enrolled during active disease. Material: peripheral blood. J is TRBJ2-5 and V is TRBV7-9; 9 nucleotides agree with TRBD1. The CDR3 spells CASSWVRGQGHEETQYF. The CDR3 DNA reads TGTGCCAGCAGCTGGGTCCGGGGACAGGGCCATGAAGAGACCCAGTACTTC.